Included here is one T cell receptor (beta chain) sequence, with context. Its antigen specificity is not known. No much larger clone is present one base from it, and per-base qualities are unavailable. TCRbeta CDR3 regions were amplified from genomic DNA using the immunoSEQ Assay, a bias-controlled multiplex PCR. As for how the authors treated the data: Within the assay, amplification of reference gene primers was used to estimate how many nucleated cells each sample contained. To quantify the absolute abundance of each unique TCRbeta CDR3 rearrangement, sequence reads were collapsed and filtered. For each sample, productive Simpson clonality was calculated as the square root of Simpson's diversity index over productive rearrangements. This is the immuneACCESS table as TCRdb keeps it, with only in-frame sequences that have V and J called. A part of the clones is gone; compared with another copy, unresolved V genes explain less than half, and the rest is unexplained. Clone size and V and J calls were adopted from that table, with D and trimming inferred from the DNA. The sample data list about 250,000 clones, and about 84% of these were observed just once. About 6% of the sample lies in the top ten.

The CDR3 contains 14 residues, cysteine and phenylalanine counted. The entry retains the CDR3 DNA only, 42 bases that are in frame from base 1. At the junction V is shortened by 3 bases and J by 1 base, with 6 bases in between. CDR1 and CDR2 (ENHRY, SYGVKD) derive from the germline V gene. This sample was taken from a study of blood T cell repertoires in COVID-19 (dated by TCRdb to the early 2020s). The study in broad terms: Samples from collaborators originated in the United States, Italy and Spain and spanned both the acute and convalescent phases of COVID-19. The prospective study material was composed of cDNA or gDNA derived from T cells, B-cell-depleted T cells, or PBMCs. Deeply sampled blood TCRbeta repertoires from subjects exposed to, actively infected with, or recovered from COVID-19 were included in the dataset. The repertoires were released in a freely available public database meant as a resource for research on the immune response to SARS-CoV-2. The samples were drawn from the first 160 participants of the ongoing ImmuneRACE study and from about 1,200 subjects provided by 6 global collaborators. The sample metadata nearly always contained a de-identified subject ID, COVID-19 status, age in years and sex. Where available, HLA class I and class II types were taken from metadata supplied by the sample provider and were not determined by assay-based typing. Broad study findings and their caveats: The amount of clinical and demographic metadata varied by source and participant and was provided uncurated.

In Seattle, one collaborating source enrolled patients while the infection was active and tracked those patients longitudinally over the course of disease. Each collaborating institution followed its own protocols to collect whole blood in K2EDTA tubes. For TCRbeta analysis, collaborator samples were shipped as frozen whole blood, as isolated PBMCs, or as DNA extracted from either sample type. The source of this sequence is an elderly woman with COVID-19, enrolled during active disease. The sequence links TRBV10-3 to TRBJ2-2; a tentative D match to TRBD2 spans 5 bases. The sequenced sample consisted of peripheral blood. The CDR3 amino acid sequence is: CAISDAGNTGELFF. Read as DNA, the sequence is TGTGCCATCAGTGATGCGGGGAACACCGGGGAGCTGTTTTTT.